This T cell receptor (beta chain) emerged from a study of T cells in tuberculosis. CDR1 is SNHLY, CDR2 FYNNEI, per germline. The J segment lost 1 base and the V segment lost 4 bases, leaving 0 bases of the junction unmatched. The CDR3 sequence is 14 residues long. Thawed, overnight-rested PBMC were stained with GMM-loaded CD1B tetramer, viability dye and anti-CD3, then sorted. CD1B tetramers were loaded with Rhodococcus equi-derived C32 glucose monomycolate. CD14-expressing monocytes were removed from PBMC before cryopreservation and sorting. Sequenced by immunoSEQ multiplex PCR; TCRdb stores in-frame clones only, minus some. Counted here are about 58,000 clones, 88% occurring once; the ten biggest clones make up 21%.

The source of this sequence is an adult woman with latent tuberculosis. This rearrangement joins TRBV2 to TRBJ1-3, with TRBD1 matching 8 bases. Material for sequencing was CD1b-GMM tetramer-negative cells sorted from PBMCs. The CDR3: CASSGTGSGNTIYF. The CDR3 DNA reads TGTGCCAGCAGTGGGACAGGGTCTGGAAACACCATATATTTT. The whole variable domain, filled in from reference TRBV2 and TRBJ1-3, reads EPEVTQTPSHQVTQMGQEVILRCVPISNHLYFYWYRQILGQKVEFLVSFYNNEISEKSEIFDDQFSVERPDGSNFTLKIRSTKLEDSAMYFCASSGTGSGNTIYFGEGSWLTVV.